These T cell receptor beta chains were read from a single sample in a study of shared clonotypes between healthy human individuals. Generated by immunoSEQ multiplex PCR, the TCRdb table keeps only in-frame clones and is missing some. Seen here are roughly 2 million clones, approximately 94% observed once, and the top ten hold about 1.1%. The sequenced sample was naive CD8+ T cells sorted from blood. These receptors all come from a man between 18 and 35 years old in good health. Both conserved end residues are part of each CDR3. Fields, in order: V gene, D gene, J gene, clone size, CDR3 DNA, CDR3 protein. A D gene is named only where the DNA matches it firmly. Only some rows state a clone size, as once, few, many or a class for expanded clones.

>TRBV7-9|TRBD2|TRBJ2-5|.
TGTGCCAGCAGCGACTACCCGGGACTAGCGGTAGAGGGAGGGGAGACCCAGTACTTC
CASSDYPGLAVEGGETQYF
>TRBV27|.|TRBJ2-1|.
TGTGCCAGCAGTTTATTGGGGGGGGCAATTAACAATGAGCAGTTCTTC
CASSLLGGAINNEQFF
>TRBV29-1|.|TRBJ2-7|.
TGCAGCGTGCAACAGGGAGCCTACGAGCAGTACTTC
CSVQQGAYEQYF
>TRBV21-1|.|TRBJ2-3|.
TGTGCCAGCCTTCGTGGGGGCTTGGCGCCAGATACGCAGTATTTT
CASLRGGLAPDTQYF
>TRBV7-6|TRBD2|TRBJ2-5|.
TGTGCCAGCAGTTCACTAGCGGGAGGAGAGACCCAGTACTTC
CASSSLAGGETQYF
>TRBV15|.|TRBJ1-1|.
TGTGCCACCAGCATCGACGGGGCGGGGAGCACTGAAGCTTTCTTT
CATSIDGAGSTEAFF
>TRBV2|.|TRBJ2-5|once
TGTGCCAGCCTGGGGCAGGGACGGGAACAAGAGACCCAGTACTTC
CASLGQGREQETQYF
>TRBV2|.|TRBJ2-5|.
TGTGCCAGCAGTCAGACACCGGGAAAACAAGAGACCCAGTACTTC
CASSQTPGKQETQYF
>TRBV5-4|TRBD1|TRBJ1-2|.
TGTGCCAGCAGCTTGTCCGGGACAGGGAATGGCTACACCTTC
CASSLSGTGNGYTF
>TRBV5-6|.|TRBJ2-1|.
TGTGCCAGCAGCTTGGTGGAAGGGGATCCGTACGGTGAGCAGTTCTTC
CASSLVEGDPYGEQFF
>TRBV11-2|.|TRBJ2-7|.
TGTGCCAGCAGCTTATTTGGGGACGAGCAGTACTTC
CASSLFGDEQYF
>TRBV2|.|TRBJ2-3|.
TGTGCCAGCAGTGAAGCGTACTCAGATACGCAGTATTTT
CASSEAYSDTQYF
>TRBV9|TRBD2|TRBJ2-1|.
TGTGCCAGCAGCGTAAATGGCGGGGGTCTCACCTACAATGAGCAGTTCTTC
CASSVNGGGLTYNEQFF
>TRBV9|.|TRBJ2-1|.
TGTGCCAGCGGCAACAATGAGCAGTTCTTC
CASGNNEQFF
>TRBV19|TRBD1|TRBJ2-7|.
TGTGCCAGTGCTTGGCAGGGGGTGGGCGGCGAGCAGTACTTC
CASAWQGVGGEQYF
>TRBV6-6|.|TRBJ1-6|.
TGTGCCAGCACTAACACAGGGATTTATTCACCCCTCCACTTT
CASTNTGIYSPLHF
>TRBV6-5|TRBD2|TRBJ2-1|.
TGTGCCAGCAGTTACGGGACTAGCATCAATGAGCAGTTCTTC
CASSYGTSINEQFF
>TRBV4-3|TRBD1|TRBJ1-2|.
TGCGCCAGCAGCCACCTAAAAATGGGACAGGGGGATGGTGGCTACACCTTC
CASSHLKMGQGDGGYTF